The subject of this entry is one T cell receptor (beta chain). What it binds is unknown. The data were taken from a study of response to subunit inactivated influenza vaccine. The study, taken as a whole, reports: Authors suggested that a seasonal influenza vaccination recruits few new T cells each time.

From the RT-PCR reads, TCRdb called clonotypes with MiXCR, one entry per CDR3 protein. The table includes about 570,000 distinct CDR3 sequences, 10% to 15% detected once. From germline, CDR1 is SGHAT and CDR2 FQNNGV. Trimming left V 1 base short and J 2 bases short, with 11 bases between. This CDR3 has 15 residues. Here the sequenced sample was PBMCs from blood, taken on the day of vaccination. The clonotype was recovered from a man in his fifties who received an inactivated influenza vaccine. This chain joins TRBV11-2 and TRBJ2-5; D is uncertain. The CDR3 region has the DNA TGTGCCAGCAGCTTAGTTTCTGGGCTTCAAGAGACCCAGTACTTC. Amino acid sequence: CASSLVSGLQETQYF.